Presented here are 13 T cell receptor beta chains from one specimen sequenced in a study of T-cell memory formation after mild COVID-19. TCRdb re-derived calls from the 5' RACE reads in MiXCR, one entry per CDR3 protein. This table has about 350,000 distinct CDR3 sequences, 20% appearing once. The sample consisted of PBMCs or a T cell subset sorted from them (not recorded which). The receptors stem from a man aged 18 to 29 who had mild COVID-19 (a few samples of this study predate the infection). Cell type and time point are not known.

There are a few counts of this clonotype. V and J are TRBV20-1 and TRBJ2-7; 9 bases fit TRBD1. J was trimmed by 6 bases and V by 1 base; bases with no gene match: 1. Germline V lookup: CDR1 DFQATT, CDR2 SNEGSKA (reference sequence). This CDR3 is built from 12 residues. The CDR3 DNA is TGCAGTGCTAGAGCGGACAGGGGCGAGCAGTACTTC. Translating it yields CSARADRGEQYF.

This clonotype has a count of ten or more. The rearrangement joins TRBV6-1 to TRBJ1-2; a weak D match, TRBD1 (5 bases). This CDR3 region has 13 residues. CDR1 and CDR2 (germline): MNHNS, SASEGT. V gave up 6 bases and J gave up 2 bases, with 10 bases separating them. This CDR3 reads CASRDILNYGYTF. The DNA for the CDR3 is TGTGCCAGCAGGGACATCTTAAACTATGGCTACACCTTC.

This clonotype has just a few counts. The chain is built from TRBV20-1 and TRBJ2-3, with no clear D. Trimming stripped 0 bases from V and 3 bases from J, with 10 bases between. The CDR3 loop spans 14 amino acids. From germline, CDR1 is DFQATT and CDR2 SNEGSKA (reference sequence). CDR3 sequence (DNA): TGCAGTGCTAGAGATCCGCAGCGAACAGATACGCAGTATTTT. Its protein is CSARDPQRTDTQYF.

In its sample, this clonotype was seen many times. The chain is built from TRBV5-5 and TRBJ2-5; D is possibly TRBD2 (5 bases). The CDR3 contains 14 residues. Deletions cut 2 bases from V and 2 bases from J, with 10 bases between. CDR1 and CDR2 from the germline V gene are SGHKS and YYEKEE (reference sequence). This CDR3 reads CASSLAVLQETQYF. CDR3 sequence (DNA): TGTGCCAGCAGCTTAGCGGTTCTTCAAGAGACCCAGTACTTC. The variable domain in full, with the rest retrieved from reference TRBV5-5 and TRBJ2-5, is DAGVTQSPTHLIKTRGQQVTLRCSPISGHKSVSWYQQVLGQGPQFIFQYYEKEERGRGNFPDRFSARQFPNYSSELNVNALLLGDSALYLCASSLAVLQETQYFGPGTRLLVL.

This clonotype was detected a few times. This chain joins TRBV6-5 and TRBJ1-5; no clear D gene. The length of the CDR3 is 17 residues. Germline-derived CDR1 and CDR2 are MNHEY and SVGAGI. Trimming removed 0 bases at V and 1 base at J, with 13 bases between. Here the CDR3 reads CASSYSFPPTSNQPQHF. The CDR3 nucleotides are TGTGCCAGCAGTTACTCGTTTCCTCCCACAAGCAATCAGCCCCAGCATTTT.

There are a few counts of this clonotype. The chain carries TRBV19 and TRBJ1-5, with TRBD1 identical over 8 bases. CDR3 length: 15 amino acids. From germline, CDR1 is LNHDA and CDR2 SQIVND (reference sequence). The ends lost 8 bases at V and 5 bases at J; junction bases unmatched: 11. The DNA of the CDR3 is TGTGCCAGTTCTCAAAGCTCCAGGGGGCATCAGCCCCAGCATTTT. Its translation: CASSQSSRGHQPQHF.

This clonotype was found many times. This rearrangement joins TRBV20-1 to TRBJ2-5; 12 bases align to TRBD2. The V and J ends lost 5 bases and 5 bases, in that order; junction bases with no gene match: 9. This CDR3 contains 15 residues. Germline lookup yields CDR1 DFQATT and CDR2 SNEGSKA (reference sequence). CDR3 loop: CSAFPSGGASETQYF. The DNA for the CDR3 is TGCAGTGCTTTTCCTAGCGGGGGGGCCTCTGAGACCCAGTACTTC.

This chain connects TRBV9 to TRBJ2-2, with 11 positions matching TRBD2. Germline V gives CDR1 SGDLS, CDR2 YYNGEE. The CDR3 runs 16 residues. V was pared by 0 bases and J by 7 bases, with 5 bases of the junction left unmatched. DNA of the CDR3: TGTGCCAGCAGCGTAGAGACTAGCGGGGTAAACGGGGAGCTGTTTTTT. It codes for CASSVETSGVNGELFF.

The CDR3 nucleotides are TGTGCCAGCAGCTTGCGACTCACCGGGGAGCTGTTTTTT. It specifies CASSLRLTGELFF. V is TRBV5-5 and J is TRBJ2-2; D not resolved. This CDR3 has 13 amino acids. Between the trimmed V and J ends, which lost 1 base and 4 bases, there was a span of 5 bases. Per germline, CDR1 SGHKS and CDR2 YYEKEE (reference sequence).

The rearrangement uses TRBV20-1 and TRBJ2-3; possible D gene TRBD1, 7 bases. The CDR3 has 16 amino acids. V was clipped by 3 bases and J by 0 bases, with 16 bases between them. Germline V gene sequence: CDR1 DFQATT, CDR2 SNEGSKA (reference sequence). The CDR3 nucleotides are TGCAGTGCTAGGGGGCAGGGGGGACTCAGCACAGATACGCAGTATTTT. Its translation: CSARGQGGLSTDTQYF.

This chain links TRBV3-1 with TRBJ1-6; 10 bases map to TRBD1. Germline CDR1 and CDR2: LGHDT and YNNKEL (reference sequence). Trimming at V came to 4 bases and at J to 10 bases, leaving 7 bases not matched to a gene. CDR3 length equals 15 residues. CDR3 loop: CASSPRTGGKSPLHF. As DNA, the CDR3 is TGTGCCAGCAGCCCCCGGACAGGGGGTAAGTCACCCCTCCACTTT.

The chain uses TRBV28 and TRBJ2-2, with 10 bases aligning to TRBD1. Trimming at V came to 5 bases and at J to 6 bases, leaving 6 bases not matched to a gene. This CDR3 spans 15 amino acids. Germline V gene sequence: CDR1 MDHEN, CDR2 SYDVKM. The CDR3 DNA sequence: TGTGCCAGCAGTCCCCCCGGACAGGGGGCCGGGGAGCTGTTTTTT. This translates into CASSPPGQGAGELFF.

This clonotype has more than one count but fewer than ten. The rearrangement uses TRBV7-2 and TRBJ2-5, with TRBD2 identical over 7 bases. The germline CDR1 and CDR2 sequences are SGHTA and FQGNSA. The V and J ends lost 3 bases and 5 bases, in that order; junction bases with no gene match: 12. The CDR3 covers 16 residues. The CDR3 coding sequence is TGTGCCAGCAGCTTGGGGACTACCCGCCGTGGGGAGACCCAGTACTTC. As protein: CASSLGTTRRGETQYF. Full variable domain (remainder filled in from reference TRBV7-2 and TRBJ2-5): GAGVSQSPSNKVTEKGKDVELRCDPISGHTALYWYRQSLGQGLEFLIYFQGNSAPDKSGLPSDRFSAERTGGSVSTLTIQRTQQEDSAVYLCASSLGTTRRGETQYFGPGTRLLVL.